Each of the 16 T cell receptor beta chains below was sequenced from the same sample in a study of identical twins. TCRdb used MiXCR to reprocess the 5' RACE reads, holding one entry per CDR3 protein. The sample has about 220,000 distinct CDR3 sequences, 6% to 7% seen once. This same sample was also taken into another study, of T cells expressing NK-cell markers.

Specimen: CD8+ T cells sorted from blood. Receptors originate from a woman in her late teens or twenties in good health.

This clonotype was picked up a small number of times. CDR3 sequence: CASSSRTAGLGNTIYF. The DNA for the CDR3 is TGTGCCAGCAGCTCCCGGACAGCCGGGCTAGGAAACACCATATATTTT. The chain uses TRBV11-2 and TRBJ1-3, with D possibly matching TRBD1 (6 bases). V was shortened by 4 bases and J by 4 bases, with 17 bases between the two germline ends. Germline lookup yields CDR1 SGHAT and CDR2 FQNNGV. This CDR3 is 16 amino acids long. Complete variable domain (other parts from reference TRBV11-2 and TRBJ1-3): EAGVAQSPRYKIIEKRQSVAFWCNPISGHATLYWYQQILGQGPKLLIQFQNNGVVDDSQLPKDRFSAERLKGVDSTLKIQPAKLEDSAVYLCASSSRTAGLGNTIYFGEGSWLTVV.

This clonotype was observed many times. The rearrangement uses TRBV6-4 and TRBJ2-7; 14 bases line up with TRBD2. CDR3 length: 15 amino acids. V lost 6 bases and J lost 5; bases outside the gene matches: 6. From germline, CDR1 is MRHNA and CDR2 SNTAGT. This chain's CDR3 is CASSQTSGGAHEQYF. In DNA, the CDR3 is TGTGCCAGCAGCCAGACTAGCGGGGGGGCTCACGAGCAGTACTTC.

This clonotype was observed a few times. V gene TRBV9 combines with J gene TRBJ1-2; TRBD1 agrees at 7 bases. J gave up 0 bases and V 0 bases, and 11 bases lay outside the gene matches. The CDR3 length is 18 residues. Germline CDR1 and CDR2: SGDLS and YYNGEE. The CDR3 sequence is CASSVVTEGDSPNYGYTF. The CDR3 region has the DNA TGTGCCAGCAGCGTAGTTACTGAGGGGGACAGCCCTAACTATGGCTACACCTTC.

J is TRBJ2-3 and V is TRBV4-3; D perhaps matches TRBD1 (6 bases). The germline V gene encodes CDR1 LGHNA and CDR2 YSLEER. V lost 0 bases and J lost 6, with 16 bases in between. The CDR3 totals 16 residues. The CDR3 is CASSQDLGATPDTQYF. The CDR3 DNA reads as TGCGCCAGCAGCCAAGATCTGGGGGCGACCCCTGATACGCAGTATTTT.

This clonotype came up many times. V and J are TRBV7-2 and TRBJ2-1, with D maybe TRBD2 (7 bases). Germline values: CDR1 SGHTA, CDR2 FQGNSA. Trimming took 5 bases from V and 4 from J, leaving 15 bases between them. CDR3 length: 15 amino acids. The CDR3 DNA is TGTGCCAGCAGCCCTCTAGGGGGGGCTTACAATGAGCAGTTCTTC. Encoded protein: CASSPLGGAYNEQFF.

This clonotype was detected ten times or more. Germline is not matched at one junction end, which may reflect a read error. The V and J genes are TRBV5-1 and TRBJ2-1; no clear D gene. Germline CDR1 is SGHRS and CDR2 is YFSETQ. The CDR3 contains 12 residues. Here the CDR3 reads CASSSDYNEQFF. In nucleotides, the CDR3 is TGTGCCAGTTCCTCCGACTACAATGAGCAGTTCTTC.

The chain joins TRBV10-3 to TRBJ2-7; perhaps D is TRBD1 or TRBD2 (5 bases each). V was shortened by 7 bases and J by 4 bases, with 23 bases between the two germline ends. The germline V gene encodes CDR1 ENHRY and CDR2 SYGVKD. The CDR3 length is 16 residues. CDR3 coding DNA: TGTGCCATCAACTCAAACTTGGGACGCAGAGTTTACGAGCAGTACTTC. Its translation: CAINSNLGRRVYEQYF.

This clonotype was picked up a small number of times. CDR3 sequence: CASSVMVGETQYF. The CDR3 nucleotides are TGTGCCAGCAGCGTCATGGTGGGAGAGACCCAGTACTTC. The V and J genes are TRBV9 and TRBJ2-5; D ambiguous. V was cut by 2 bases and J by 4 bases, with 9 bases left in between. Germline CDR1 is SGDLS and CDR2 is YYNGEE. The CDR3 sequence is 13 residues long.

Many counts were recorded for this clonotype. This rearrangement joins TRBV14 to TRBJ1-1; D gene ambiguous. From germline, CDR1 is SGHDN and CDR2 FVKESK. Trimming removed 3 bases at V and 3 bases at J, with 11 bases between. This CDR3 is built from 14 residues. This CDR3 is CASSHAGIDTEAFF. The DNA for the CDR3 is TGTGCCAGCAGCCACGCCGGAATCGACACTGAAGCTTTCTTT.

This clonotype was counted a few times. The CDR3 DNA sequence: TGTGCCAGCAGCTTGTTTCAGGGACAAGAGACCCAGTACTTC. This codes for CASSLFQGQETQYF. The rearrangement links TRBV7-6 to TRBJ2-5; perhaps TRBD1 as D (5 bases). V lost 3 bases and J lost 2, with 10 bases in between. CDR3 length: 14 amino acids. Germline CDR1 SGHVS, CDR2 FNYEAQ.

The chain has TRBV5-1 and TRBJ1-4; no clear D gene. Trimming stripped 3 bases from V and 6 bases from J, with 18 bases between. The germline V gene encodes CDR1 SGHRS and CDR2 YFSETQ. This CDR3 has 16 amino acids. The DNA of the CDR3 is TGCGCCAGCAGCTCGGAAGGAAGTGAGGGTGATGAAAAACTGTTTTTT. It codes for CASSSEGSEGDEKLFF. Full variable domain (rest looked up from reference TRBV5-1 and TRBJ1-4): KAGVTQTPRYLIKTRGQQVTLSCSPISGHRSVSWYQQTPGQGLQFLFEYFSETQRNKGNFPGRFSGRQFSNSRSEMNVSTLELGDSALYLCASSSEGSEGDEKLFFGSGTQLSVL.

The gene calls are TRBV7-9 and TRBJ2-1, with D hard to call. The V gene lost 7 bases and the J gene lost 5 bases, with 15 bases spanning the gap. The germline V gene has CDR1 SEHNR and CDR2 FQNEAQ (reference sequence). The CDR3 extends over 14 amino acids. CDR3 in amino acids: CASIGRHGDNEQFF. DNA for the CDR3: TGTGCCAGCATCGGCCGCCATGGGGACAATGAGCAGTTCTTC.

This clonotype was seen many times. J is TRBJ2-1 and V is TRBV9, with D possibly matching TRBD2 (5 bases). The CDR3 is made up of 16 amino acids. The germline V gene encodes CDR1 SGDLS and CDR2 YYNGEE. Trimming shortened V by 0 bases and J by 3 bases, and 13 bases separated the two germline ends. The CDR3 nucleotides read TGTGCCAGCAGCGTAGGGGATCGGGAACTCTACAATGAGCAGTTCTTC. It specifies CASSVGDRELYNEQFF.

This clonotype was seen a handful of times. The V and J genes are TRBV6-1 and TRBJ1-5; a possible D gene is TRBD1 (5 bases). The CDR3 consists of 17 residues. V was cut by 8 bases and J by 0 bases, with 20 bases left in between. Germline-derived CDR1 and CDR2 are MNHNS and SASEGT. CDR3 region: CASDGQGGVYSNQPQHF. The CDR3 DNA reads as TGTGCCAGCGACGGGCAGGGTGGGGTTTATAGCAATCAGCCCCAGCATTTT.

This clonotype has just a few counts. CDR3 sequence reads: CASSLVYGSDTEAFF. CDR3 coding DNA: TGTGCCAGCAGCTTAGTGTATGGTAGTGATACTGAAGCTTTCTTT. V gene TRBV7-8 combines with J gene TRBJ1-1; D not resolved. CDR3 length equals 15 residues. V was trimmed by 1 base and J by 5 bases, leaving 14 bases between them. Germline V CDR1 and CDR2: SGHVS, FQNEAQ.

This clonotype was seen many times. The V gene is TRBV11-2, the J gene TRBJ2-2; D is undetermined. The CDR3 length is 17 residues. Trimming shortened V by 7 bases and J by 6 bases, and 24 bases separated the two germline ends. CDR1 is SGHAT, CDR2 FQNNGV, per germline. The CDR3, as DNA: TGTGCCAGCACTGGGATGACGCGACCAACTTTCTCCGGGGAGCTGTTTTTT. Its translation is CASTGMTRPTFSGELFF.